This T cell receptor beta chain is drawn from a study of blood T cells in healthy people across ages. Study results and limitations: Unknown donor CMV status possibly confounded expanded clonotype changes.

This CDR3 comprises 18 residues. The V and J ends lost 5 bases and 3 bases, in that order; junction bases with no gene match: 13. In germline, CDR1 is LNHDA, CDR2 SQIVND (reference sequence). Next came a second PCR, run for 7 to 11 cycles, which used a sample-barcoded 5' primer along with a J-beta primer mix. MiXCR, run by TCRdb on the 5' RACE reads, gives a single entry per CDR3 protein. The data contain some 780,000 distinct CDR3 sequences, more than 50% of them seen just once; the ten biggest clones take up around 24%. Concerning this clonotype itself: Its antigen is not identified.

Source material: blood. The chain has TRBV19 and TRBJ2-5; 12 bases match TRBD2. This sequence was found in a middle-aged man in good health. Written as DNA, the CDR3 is TGTGCCAGTAGTTCCGGGACAGCCCGACTAGCGGGGGAAGAGACCCAGTACTTC. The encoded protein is CASSSGTARLAGEETQYF.